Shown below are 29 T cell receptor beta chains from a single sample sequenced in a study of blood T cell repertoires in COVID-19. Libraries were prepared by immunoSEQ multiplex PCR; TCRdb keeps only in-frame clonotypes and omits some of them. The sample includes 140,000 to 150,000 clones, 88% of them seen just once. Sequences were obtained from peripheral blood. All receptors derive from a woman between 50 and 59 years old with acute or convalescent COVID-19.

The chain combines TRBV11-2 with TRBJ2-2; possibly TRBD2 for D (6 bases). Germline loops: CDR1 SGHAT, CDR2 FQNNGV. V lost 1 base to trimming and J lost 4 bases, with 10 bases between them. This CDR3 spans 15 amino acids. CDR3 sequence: CASSLGGRRTGELFF. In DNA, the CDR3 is TGTGCCAGCAGCTTAGGGGGGAGGCGCACCGGGGAGCTGTTTTTT.

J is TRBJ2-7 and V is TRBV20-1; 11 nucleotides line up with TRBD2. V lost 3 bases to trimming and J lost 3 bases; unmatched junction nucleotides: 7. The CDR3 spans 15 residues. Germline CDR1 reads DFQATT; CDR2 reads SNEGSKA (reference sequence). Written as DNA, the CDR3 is TGCAGTGCTAGTCCCCAGACTAGCGGGATCTACGAGCAGTACTTC. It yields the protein CSASPQTSGIYEQYF.

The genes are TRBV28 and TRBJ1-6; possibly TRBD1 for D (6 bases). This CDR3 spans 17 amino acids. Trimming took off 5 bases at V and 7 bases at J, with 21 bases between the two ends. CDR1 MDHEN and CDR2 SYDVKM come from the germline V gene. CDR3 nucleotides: TGTGCCAGCAGTCCTAACCAACAGGGTCTGTGGAATTCACCCCTCCACTTT. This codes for CASSPNQQGLWNSPLHF.

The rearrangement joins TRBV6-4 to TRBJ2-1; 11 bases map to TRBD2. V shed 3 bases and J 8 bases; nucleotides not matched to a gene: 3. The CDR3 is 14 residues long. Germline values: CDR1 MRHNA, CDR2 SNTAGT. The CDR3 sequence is CASSEIAGGYEQFF. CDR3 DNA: TGTGCCAGCAGTGAAATAGCGGGAGGGTATGAGCAGTTCTTC.

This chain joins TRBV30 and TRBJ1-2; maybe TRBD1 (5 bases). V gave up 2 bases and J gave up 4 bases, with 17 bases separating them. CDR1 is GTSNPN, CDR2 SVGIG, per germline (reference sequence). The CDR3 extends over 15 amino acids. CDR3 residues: CAWSPDSLSIYGYTF. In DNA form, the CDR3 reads TGTGCCTGGAGTCCCGACAGCCTAAGTATCTATGGCTACACCTTC.

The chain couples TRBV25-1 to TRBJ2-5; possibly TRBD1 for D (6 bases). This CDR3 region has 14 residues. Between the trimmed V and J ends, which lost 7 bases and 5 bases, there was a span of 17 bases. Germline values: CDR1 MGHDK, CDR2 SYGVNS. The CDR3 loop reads CASTGRGWGETQYF. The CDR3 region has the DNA TGTGCCAGCACTGGCAGGGGATGGGGGGAGACCCAGTACTTC.

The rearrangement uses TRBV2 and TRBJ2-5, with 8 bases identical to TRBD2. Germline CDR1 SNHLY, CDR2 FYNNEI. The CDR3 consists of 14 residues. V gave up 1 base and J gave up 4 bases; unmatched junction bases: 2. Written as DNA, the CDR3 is TGTGCCAGCAGTGAAGGGCTAGCGGGAGAGACCCAGTACTTC. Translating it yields CASSEGLAGETQYF. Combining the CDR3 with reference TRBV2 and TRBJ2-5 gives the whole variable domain EPEVTQTPSHQVTQMGQEVILRCVPISNHLYFYWYRQILGQKVEFLVSFYNNEISEKSEIFDDQFSVERPDGSNFTLKIRSTKLEDSAMYFCASSEGLAGETQYFGPGTRLLVL.

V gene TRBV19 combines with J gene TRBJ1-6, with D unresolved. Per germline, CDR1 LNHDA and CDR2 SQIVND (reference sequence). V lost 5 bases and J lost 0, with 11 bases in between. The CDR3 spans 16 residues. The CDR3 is CASSSPGSSYNSPLHF. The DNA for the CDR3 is TGTGCCAGTAGTTCCCCGGGGAGCTCCTATAATTCACCCCTCCACTTT.

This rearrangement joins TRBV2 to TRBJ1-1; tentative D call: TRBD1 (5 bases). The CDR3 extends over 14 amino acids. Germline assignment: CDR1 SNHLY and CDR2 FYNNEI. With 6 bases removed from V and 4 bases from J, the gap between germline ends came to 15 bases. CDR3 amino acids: CASRQEAGGTEAFF. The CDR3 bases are TGTGCCAGCAGGCAGGAGGCCGGGGGCACTGAAGCTTTCTTT. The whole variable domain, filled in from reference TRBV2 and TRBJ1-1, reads EPEVTQTPSHQVTQMGQEVILRCVPISNHLYFYWYRQILGQKVEFLVSFYNNEISEKSEIFDDQFSVERPDGSNFTLKIRSTKLEDSAMYFCASRQEAGGTEAFFGQGTRLTVV.

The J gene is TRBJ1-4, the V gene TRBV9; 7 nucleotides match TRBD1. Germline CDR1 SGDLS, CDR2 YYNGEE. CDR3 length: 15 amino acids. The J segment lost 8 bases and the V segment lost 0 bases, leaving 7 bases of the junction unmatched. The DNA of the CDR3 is TGTGCCAGCAGCGTAGGAGGACAGGCTCGGGAAAAACTGTTTTTT. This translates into CASSVGGQAREKLFF.

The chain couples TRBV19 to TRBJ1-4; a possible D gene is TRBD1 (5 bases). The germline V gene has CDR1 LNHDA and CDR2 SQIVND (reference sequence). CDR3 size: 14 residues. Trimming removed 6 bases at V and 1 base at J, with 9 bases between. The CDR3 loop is CASSLGRTNEKLFF. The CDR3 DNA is TGTGCCAGTAGCCTGGGGCGAACTAATGAAAAACTGTTTTTT.

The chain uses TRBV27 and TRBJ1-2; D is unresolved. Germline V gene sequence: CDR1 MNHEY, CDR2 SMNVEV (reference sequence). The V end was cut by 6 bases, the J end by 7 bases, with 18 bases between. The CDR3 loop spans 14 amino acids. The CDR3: CASSFSGFLSGYTF. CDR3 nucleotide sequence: TGTGCCAGCAGCTTTTCCGGTTTTCTGAGTGGCTACACCTTC.

The DNA of the CDR3 is TGTGCCAGCAGCTTAGATCAGGAGGGGATGTACTACGAGCAGTACTTC. Amino acids: CASSLDQEGMYYEQYF. V and J are TRBV11-2 and TRBJ2-7, with D perhaps TRBD2 (6 bases). CDR1 and CDR2 from the germline V gene are SGHAT and FQNNGV. V lost 0 bases, J lost 3 bases, and 15 bases lay in between. The CDR3 is 16 residues long.

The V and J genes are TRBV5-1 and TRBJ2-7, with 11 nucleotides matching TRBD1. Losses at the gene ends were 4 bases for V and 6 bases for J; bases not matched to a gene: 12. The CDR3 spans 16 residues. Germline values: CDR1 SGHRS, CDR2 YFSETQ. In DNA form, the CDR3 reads TGCGCCAGCAGCCCCCCCTCCGGGACAGGGGGTGCCGAGCAGTACTTC. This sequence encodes CASSPPSGTGGAEQYF.

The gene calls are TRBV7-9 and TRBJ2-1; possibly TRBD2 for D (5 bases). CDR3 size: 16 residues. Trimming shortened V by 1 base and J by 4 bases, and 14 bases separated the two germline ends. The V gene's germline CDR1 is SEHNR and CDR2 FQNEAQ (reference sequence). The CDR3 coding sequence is TGTGCCAGCAGCTTAGACGGGTCTAGCCGGTACAATGAGCAGTTCTTC. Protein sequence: CASSLDGSSRYNEQFF.

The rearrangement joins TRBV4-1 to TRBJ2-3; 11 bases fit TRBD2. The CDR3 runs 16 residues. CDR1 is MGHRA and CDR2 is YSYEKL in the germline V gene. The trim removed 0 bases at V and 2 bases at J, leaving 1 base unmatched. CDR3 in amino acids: CASSQELAGATDTQYF. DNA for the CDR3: TGCGCCAGCAGCCAAGAACTAGCGGGAGCCACAGATACGCAGTATTTT.

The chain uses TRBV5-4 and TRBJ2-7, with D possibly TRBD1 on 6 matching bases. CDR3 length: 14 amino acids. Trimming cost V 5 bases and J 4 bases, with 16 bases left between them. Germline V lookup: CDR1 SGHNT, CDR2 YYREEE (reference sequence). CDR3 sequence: CASSGFGTPYEQYF. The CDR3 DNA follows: TGTGCCAGCAGTGGGTTCGGGACACCTTACGAGCAGTACTTC. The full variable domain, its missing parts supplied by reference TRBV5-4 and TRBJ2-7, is ETGVTQSPTHLIKTRGQQVTLRCSSQSGHNTVSWYQQALGQGPQFIFQYYREEENGRGNFPPRFSGLQFPNYSSELNVNALELDDSALYLCASSGFGTPYEQYFGPGTRLTVT.

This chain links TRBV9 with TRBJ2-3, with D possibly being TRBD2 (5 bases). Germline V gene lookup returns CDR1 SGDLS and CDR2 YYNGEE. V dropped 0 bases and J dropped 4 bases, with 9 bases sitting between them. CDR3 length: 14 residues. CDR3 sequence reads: CASSVGLSADTQYF. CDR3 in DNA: TGTGCCAGCAGCGTAGGTCTTAGCGCAGATACGCAGTATTTT.

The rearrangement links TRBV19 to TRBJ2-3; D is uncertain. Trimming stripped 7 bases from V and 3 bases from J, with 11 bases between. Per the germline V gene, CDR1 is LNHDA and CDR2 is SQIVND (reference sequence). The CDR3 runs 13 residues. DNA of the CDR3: TGTGCCAGTACTACGAGAGAGACAGATACGCAGTATTTT. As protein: CASTTRETDTQYF.

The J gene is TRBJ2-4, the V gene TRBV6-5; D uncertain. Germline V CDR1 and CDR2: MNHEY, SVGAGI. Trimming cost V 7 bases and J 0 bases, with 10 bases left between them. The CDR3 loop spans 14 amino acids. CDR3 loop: CASMESLAKNIQYF. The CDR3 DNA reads TGTGCCAGCATGGAGAGCCTAGCCAAAAACATTCAGTACTTC.

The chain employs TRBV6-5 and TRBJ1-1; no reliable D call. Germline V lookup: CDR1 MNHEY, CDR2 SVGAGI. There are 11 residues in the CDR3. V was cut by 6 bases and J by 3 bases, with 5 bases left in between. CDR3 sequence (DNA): TGTGCCAGCAGCCCCTACACTGAAGCTTTCTTT. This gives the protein CASSPYTEAFF.

The CDR3: CASSQGGGSIDEQYF. In DNA form, the CDR3 reads TGTGCCAGCAGCCAAGGAGGCGGGAGTATCGACGAGCAGTACTTC. The chain joins TRBV3-1 (or the pseudogene TRBV3-2) to TRBJ2-7, with 7 nucleotides matching TRBD2. The CDR3 runs 15 residues. V was clipped by 1 base and J by 5 bases; unmatched bases: 8. The germline V gene encodes CDR1 LGHDT and CDR2 YNNKEL (reference sequence).

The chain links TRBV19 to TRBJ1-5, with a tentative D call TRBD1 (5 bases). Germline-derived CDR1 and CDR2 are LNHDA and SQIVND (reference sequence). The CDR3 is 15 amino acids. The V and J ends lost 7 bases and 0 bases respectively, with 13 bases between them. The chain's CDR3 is CASTTGLYSNQPQHF. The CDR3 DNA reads TGTGCCAGTACTACAGGTCTCTATAGCAATCAGCCCCAGCATTTT.

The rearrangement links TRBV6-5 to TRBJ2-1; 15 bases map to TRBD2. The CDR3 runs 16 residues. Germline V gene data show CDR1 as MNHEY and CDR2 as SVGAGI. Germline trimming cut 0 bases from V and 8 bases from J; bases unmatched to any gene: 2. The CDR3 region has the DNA TGTGCCAGCAGTTACTCGGGGACTAGCGGGAGGTATGAGCAGTTCTTC. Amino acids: CASSYSGTSGRYEQFF.

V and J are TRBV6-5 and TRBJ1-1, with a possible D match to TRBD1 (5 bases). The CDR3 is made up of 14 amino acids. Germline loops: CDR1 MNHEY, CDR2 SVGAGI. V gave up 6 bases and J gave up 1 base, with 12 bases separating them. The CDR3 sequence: CASSGREGNTEAFF. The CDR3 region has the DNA TGTGCCAGCAGCGGCAGGGAAGGGAACACTGAAGCTTTCTTT.

The CDR3 region is CASSSIYGTNQPQHF. Written as DNA, the CDR3 is TGTGCCTCCTCCTCGATTTACGGGACTAATCAGCCCCAGCATTTT. The V gene is TRBV15, the J gene TRBJ1-5, with D tentatively TRBD1 (5 bases). CDR1 is LNHNV, CDR2 YYDKDF, per germline (reference sequence). The CDR3 contains 15 residues. V shed 11 bases and J shed 4 bases, with 21 bases lying between them. The variable domain in full, completed from reference TRBV15 and TRBJ1-5, reads DAMVIQNPRYQVTQFGKPVTLSCSQTLNHNVMYWYQQKSSQAPKLLFHYYDKDFNNEADTPDNFQSRRPNTSFCFLDIRSPGLGDTAMYLCASSSIYGTNQPQHFGDGTRLSIL.

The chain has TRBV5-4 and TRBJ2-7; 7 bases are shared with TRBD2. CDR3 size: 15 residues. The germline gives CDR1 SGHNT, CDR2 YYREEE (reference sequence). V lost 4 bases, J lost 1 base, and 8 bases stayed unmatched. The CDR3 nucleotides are TGTGCCAGCAGCCGTATGACTAGCAGATCCTACGAGCAGTACTTC. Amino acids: CASSRMTSRSYEQYF.

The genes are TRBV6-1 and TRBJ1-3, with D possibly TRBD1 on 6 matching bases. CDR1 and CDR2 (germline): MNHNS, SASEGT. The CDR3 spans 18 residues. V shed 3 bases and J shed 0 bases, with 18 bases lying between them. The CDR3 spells CASSDRAGVPISGNTIYF. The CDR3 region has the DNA TGTGCCAGCAGTGACCGAGCAGGGGTCCCAATCTCTGGAAACACCATATATTTT.

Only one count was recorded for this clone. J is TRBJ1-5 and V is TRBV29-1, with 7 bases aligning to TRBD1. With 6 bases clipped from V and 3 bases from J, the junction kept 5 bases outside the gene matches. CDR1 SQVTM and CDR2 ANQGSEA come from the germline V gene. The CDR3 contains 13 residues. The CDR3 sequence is CSVRDSYNQPQHF. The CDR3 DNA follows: TGCAGCGTCAGGGACAGCTACAATCAGCCCCAGCATTTT.